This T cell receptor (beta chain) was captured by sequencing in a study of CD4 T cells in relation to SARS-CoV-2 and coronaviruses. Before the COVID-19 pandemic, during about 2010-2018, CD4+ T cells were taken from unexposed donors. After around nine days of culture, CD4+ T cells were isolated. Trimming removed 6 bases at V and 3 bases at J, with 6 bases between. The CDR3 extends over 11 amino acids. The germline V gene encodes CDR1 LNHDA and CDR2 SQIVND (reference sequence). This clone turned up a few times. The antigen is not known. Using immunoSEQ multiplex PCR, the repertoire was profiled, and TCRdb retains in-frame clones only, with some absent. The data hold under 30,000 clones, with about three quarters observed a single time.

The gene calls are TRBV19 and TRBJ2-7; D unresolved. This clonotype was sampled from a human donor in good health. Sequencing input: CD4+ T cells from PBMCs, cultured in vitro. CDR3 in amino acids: CASRGFYEQYF. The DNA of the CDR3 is TGTGCCAGTAGGGGGTTCTACGAGCAGTACTTC.